This T cell receptor (beta chain) was profiled in a study of T cell responses to AZD1222 COVID-19 vaccine. Regarding the study as a whole: Most donors were white British and more were female, and clonal diversity was possibly underestimated. Vaccine-related CD4 TCRs covered spike, predominating at 160-218 and 743-854. Spike-specific TCR depth and breadth grew after two AZD1222 doses.

Details on this clone: Its specificity is not known.

From germline, CDR1 is SGHNT and CDR2 YYREEE (reference sequence). V lost 2 bases to trimming and J lost 1 base, with 12 bases between them. The CDR3 totals 15 residues. Measured with immunoSEQ multiplex PCR; TCRdb has only the in-frame clones, and not every one. The sample holds some 180,000 clones, roughly nine tenths seen once. Timing groups of about 4 and about 12 weeks for second doses were pooled. The clonotype originates from an adult who received the AZD1222 COVID-19 vaccine. The V call is TRBV5-4, the J call TRBJ1-1, with D unclear. Sequencing used peripheral blood, obtained 28 days after the second AZD1222 dose. CDR3 sequence (DNA): TGTGCCAGCAGCTTTGCCCTGACGGGGAACACTGAAGCTTTCTTT. Protein: CASSFALTGNTEAFF.